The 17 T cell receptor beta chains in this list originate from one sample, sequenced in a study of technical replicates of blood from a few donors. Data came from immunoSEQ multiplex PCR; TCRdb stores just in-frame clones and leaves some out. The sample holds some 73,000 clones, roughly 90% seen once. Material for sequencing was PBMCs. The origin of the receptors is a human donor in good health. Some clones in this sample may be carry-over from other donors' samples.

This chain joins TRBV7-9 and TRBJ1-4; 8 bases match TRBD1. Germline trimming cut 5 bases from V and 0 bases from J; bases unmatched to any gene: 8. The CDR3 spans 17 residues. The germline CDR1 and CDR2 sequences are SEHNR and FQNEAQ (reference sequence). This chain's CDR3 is CASSATDRETTNEKLFF. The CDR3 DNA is TGTGCCAGCAGCGCCACGGACAGGGAAACAACTAATGAAAAACTGTTTTTT.

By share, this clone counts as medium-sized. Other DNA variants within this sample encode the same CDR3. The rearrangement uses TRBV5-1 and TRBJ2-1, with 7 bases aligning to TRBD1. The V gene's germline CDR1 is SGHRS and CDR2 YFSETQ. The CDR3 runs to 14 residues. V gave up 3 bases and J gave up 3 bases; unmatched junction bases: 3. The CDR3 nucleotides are TGCGCCAGCAGCTCCTCAGGGGGCTACAATGAGCAGTTCTTC. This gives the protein CASSSSGGYNEQFF.

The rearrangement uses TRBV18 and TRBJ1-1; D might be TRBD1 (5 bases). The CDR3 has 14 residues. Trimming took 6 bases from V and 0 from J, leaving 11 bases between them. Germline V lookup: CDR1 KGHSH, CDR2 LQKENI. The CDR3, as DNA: TGTGCCAGCTCCCCTTCAGGGATGAACACTGAAGCTTTCTTT. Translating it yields CASSPSGMNTEAFF.

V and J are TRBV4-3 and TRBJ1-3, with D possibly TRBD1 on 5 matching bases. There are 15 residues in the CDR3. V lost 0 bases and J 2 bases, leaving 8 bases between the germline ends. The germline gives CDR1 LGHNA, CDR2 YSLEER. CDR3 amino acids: CASSQDRGAGNTIYF. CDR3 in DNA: TGCGCCAGCAGCCAAGATCGGGGGGCTGGAAACACCATATATTTT.

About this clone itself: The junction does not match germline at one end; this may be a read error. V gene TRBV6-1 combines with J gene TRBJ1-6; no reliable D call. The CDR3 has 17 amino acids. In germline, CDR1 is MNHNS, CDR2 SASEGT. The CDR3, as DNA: TGTGCCAGCACTGAAAAAAACTGGAGCTCCTATAATTCACCCCTCCACTTT. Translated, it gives CASTEKNWSSYNSPLHF.

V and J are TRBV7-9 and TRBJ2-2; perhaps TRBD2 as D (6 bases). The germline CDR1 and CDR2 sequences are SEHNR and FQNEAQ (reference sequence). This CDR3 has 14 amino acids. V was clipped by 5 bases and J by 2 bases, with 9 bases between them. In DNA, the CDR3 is TGTGCCAGCAGCGGGGACTCCAACACCGGGGAGCTGTTTTTT. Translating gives CASSGDSNTGELFF. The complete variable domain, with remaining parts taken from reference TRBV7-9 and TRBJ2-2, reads DTGVSQNPRHKITKRGQNVTFRCDPISEHNRLYWYRQTLGQGPEFLTYFQNEAQLEKSRLLSDRFSAERPKGSFSTLEIQRTEQGDSAMYLCASSGDSNTGELFFGEGSRLTVL.

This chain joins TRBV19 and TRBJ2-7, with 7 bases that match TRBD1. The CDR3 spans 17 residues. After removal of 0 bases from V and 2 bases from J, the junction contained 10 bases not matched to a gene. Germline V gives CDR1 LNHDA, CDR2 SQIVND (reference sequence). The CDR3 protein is CASSIDKSGQNPYEQYF. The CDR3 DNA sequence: TGTGCCAGTAGTATAGACAAATCGGGACAGAATCCCTACGAGCAGTACTTC.

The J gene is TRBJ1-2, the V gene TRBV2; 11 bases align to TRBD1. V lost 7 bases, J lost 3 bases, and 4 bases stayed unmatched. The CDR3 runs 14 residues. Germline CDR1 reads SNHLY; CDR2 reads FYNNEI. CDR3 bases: TGTGCCAGCACCGGGACAGGGGGACACTATGGCTACACCTTC. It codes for CASTGTGGHYGYTF.

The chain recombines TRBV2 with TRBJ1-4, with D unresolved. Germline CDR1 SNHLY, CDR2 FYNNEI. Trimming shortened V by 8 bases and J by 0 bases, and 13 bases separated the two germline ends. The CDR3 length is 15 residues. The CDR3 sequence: CASSGSGATNEKLFF. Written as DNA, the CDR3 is TGTGCCAGCTCCGGTTCGGGTGCAACTAATGAAAAACTGTTTTTT.

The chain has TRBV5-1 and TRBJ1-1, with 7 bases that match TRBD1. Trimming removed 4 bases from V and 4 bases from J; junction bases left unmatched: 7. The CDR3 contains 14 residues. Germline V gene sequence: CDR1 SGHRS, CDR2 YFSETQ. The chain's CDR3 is CASSEQGKGTEAFF. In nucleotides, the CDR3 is TGCGCCAGCAGCGAACAGGGGAAGGGCACTGAAGCTTTCTTT.

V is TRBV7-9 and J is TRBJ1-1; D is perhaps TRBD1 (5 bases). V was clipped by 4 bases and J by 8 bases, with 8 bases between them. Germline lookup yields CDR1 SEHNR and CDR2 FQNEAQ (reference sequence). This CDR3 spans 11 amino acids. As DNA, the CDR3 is TGTGCCAGCAGCTGGGCAGGGGAAGCTTTCTTT. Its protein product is CASSWAGEAFF.

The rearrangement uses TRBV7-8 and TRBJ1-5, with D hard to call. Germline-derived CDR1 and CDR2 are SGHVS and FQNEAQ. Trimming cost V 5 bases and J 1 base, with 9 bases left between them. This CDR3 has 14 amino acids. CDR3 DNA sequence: TGTGCCAGCAGCACTAGCTGGAGCAATCAGCCCCAGCATTTT. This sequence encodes CASSTSWSNQPQHF.

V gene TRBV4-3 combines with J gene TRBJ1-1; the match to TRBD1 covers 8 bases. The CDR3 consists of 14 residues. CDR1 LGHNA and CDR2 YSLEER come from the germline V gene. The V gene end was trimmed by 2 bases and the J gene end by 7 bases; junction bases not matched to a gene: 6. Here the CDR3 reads CASSQTRGLGEAFF. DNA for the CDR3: TGCGCCAGCAGCCAAACCAGGGGGCTTGGTGAAGCTTTCTTT.

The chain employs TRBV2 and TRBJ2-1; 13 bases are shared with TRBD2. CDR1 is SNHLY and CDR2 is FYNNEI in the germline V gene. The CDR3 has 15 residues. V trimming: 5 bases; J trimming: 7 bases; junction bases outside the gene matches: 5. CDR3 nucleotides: TGTGCCAGCAGTAGGACTAGCGGGAGCATGAATGAGCAGTTCTTC. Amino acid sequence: CASSRTSGSMNEQFF. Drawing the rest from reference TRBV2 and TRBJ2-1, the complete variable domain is EPEVTQTPSHQVTQMGQEVILRCVPISNHLYFYWYRQILGQKVEFLVSFYNNEISEKSEIFDDQFSVERPDGSNFTLKIRSTKLEDSAMYFCASSRTSGSMNEQFFGPGTRLTVL.

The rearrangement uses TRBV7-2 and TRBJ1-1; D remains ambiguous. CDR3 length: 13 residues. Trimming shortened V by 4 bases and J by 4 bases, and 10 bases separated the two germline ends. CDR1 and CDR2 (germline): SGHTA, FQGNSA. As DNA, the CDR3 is TGTGCCAGCAGCTCGAGGGAGTCCACTGAAGCTTTCTTT. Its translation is CASSSRESTEAFF.

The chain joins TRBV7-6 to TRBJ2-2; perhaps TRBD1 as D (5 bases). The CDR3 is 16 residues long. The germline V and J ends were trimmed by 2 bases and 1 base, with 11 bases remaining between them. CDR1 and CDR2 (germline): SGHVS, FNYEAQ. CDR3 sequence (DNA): TGTGCCAGCAGCTTAAGAACAGGCCGGAACACCGGGGAGCTGTTTTTT. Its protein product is CASSLRTGRNTGELFF.

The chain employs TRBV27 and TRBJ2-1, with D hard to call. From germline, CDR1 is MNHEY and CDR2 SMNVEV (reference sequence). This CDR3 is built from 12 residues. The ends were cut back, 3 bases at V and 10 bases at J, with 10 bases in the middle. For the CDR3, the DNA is TGTGCCAGCAGTTTCTCCGCAGGCGAGCAGTTCTTC. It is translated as CASSFSAGEQFF.